This TCR beta chain comes out of a study of chemoradiotherapy in HPV16-positive cancers (dated by TCRdb to between 2021 and 2022). Background for the entire study: Using functional T-cell assays on cells from a couple of HPV16-positive patients, the researchers defined candidate HPV-specific T-cell clones and common TCR motifs. Next, the candidate HPV-specific TCRs and motifs were followed in TCR repertoires from around 91 patients with HPV-related cancers. Whether T-cell immunity against the HPV oncoproteins E6 and E7 changes during chemoradiotherapy and whether survival is affected by this immunity were examined in the study. The investigation overall reported the following: The survival association was reported for HPV16-positive patients, and the functional definition of HPV-specific T cells was derived from only a couple of HPV16-positive patients. In HPV16-positive patients, expansion of HPV-responsive T cells during chemoradiotherapy was found to be associated with improved recurrence-free survival. Expansion of candidate HPV-specific clones and E7-related TCR motifs was observed in the tumor microenvironment during treatment, whereas no such expansion was observed for non-HPV-specific T cells.

Its CDR3 holds 16 amino acids, cysteine through phenylalanine. Only the CDR3 DNA stays, 48 bases, in frame from base 1. CDR1 and CDR2 (MDHEN, SYDVKM) derive from the germline V gene. V loses 4 bases, J loses 0 bases, and the germline ends lie 15 bases apart. The library was prepared using the immunoSEQ multiplex PCR assay. TCRdb took over this immuneACCESS table, retaining in-frame rearrangements with V and J assigned. Such tables are incomplete; in checked studies, under half of the missing clones stem from an unresolved V gene, and the remainder is unexplained. The table for this sample lists about 68,000 clones; roughly 86% of them were counted only once. In total, the top ten clones hold 4.2% of the sample. As concerns this clone: Its antigen is still unknown. No base quality information exists; no much larger clone differs at one position.

Repertoires were sampled multiple times during chemoradiotherapy, which allowed clonal expansion in the tumor microenvironment to be followed. Sequenced material: blood, taken from a patient who underwent chemoradiotherapy. The origin of this receptor is a human donor with HPV-associated anogenital cancer. This sequence uses TRBV28 and TRBJ1-1; no D gene can be assigned with confidence. The DNA sequence is as follows: TGTGCCAGCAGTTCTCCAAAAGGACGGTTGAACACTGAAGCTTTCTTT. It codes for CASSSPKGRLNTEAFF.